This is a list of T cell receptor beta chains from one sample in a study of T cell responses to AZD1222 COVID-19 vaccine. The assay was immunoSEQ multiplex PCR, and TCRdb's table has in-frame clones only and misses some. Altogether 100,000 or so clones are present, more than 70% being singletons, with the ten largest covering more than 8.5%. Sequenced here: peripheral blood, sampled 28 days after the second AZD1222 dose. The receptors were sampled from an adult who received the AZD1222 COVID-19 vaccine. Both conserved end residues are part of each CDR3. Each record gives: D gene, J gene, V gene, clone size, CDR3 DNA, CDR3 protein. The D gene is left open where the match is weak. Size is stated for part of the rows, as once, few or many counts, or as a class when the clone is expanded.

>TRBD2|TRBJ2-1|TRBV5-6|once
TGTGCCAGCAGCTCCCGGACTAGCGGGGGACTTTACAATGAGCAGTTCTTC
CASSSRTSGGLYNEQFF
>TRBD2|TRBJ2-3|TRBV28|-
TGTGCCAGCAGTTTCGTTAATCGTTTTACTAGCGGGAAGAGCACAGATACGCAGTATTTT
CASSFVNRFTSGKSTDTQYF
>TRBD2|TRBJ2-3|TRBV27|-
TGTGCCAGCAGTTTATCTCGGGGGGGCCGAACAGATACGCAGTATTTT
CASSLSRGGRTDTQYF
>-|TRBJ2-7|TRBV12-3/TRBV12-4|-
TGTGCCAGCAGTTTCCCGGGTAGCGAGCAGTACTTC
CASSFPGSEQYF
>-|TRBJ2-3|TRBV28|-
TGTGCCAGCAGTTTTAGCGGAGCAAGCACAGATACGCAGTATTTT
CASSFSGASTDTQYF
>TRBD1|TRBJ2-2|TRBV7-3|-
TGTGCCAGCAGCTTAAGGGGTCCCAGGGGGAGCTTGACCGGGGAGCTGTTTTTT
CASSLRGPRGSLTGELFF
>TRBD1|TRBJ1-2|TRBV28|-
TGTGCCAGCAGTTTAGAGGGACAGAACTATGGCTACACCTTC
CASSLEGQNYGYTF
>TRBD1|TRBJ2-7|TRBV7-8|-
TGTGCCAGCAGCTTCAATCCGGGACAGGGTTACTACGAGCAGTACTTC
CASSFNPGQGYYEQYF
>-|TRBJ1-6|TRBV5-8|-
TGTGCCAGCAGCTCCAAGAGCTCCTATAATTCACCCCTCCACTTT
CASSSKSSYNSPLHF
>TRBD1|TRBJ2-7|TRBV6-5|-
TGTGCCAGCAGAGGGACAGCCGAAAAACCCTACTTC
CASRGTAEKPYF
>TRBD1|TRBJ2-7|TRBV28|-
TGTGCCAGCAGTGGACAGGGCGCGGAATGCCACTTC
CASSGQGAECHF
>-|TRBJ2-5|TRBV18|-
TGTGCCAGCTCACCCAGGGACCGAGGGGAGACCCAGTACTTC
CASSPRDRGETQYF
>-|TRBJ2-5|TRBV7-3|-
TGTGCCAGCAGCTTATGGGAACCTCGGGGCCGGAGTGGAGAGACCCAGTACTTC
CASSLWEPRGRSGETQYF
>TRBD1|TRBJ1-2|TRBV2|few
TGTGCCAGTGCAGGGACAGCTAACTATGGCTACACCTTC
CASAGTANYGYTF
>-|TRBJ1-1|TRBV5-1|once
TGCGCCAGCAGCCTCGCCTCCCTGAACACTGAAGCTTTCTTT
CASSLASLNTEAFF
>TRBD1|TRBJ2-7|TRBV7-9|-
TGTGCCAGCAGCCGGACAGGGGGCAGCGAGCAGTACTTC
CASSRTGGSEQYF
>-|TRBJ2-7|TRBV28|-
TGTGCCAGCAGTCCGGGCCAGCGGACCTACGAGCAGTACTTC
CASSPGQRTYEQYF
>-|TRBJ2-2|TRBV6-2/TRBV6-3|once
TGTGCCAGCAGTACCGACATGACCACCGGGGAGCTGTTTTTT
CASSTDMTTGELFF
>-|TRBJ1-1|TRBV10-2|-
TGCGCCAGCAGGACTCCAGGGACCACTGAAGCTTTCTTT
CASRTPGTTEAFF
>-|TRBJ2-2|TRBV6-2/TRBV6-3|-
TGTGCCAGCAGCCGAGAGGTCGGGGAGCTGTTTTTT
CASSREVGELFF
>-|TRBJ2-7|TRBV7-2|-
TGTGCCAGCAGCCCGAAGGGCGAGCAGTACTTC
CASSPKGEQYF
>TRBD2|TRBJ2-1|TRBV15|-
TGTGCCACCAGCAGAGGACTAGCGGCTTACAATGAGCAGTTCTTC
CATSRGLAAYNEQFF
>TRBD1|TRBJ1-5|TRBV19|-
TGTGCCAGTAGGGGGATCAGGACAGGGAACGATAGCAATCAGCCCCAGCATTTT
CASRGIRTGNDSNQPQHF
>-|TRBJ2-1|TRBV29-1|-
TGCAGCGTTTGTGACAGGTCCTACAATGAGCAGTTCTTC
CSVCDRSYNEQFF
>TRBD1|TRBJ1-4|TRBV5-1|-
TGCGCCAGCAGCCCTGACAGGGGTGAAAAACTGTTTTTT
CASSPDRGEKLFF
>TRBD1|TRBJ1-3|TRBV18|-
TGTGCCAGCTCACCACAGCGGCAGGGGGCGAACACCATATATTTT
CASSPQRQGANTIYF
>TRBD1|TRBJ1-1|TRBV5-1|-
TGCGCCAGCAGACCCGGACAGGGAGGGGCTTTCTTT
CASRPGQGGAFF
>-|TRBJ2-5|TRBV7-9|-
TGTGCCAGCCGTGTGTCGGGCCGTGTAGAGACCCAGTACTTC
CASRVSGRVETQYF
>TRBD1|TRBJ1-5|TRBV7-2|-
TGTGCCAGCAGCTTAGCGGGACAGTACAATCAGCCCCAGCATTTT
CASSLAGQYNQPQHF
>TRBD1|TRBJ1-4|TRBV28|-
TGTGCCAGCAGTTTAGGCGGGTCAGGGGGGAGCGAAAAACTGTTTTTT
CASSLGGSGGSEKLFF
>-|TRBJ2-3|TRBV5-4|-
TGTGCCAGCAGCTTGGGTGGTAAGACAGATACGCAGTATTTT
CASSLGGKTDTQYF
>TRBD1|TRBJ2-5|TRBV7-9|-
TGTGCCAGCAGCCCGACAGGGGGCTTTAAGGAGACCCAGTACTTC
CASSPTGGFKETQYF
>-|TRBJ1-4|TRBV29-1|-
TGCAGCGTTGGGGGCGGAACGGGGGGTGAAAAACTGTTTTTT
CSVGGGTGGEKLFF
>-|TRBJ1-5|TRBV7-9|-
TGTGCCAGCACCGCGGGGAGCAATCAGCCCCAGCATTTT
CASTAGSNQPQHF
>-|TRBJ2-7|TRBV5-1|-
TGCGCCAGCAGCTTGGGTTCAGGGACTGAGGAGCAGTACTTC
CASSLGSGTEEQYF
>-|TRBJ1-1|TRBV5-1|-
TGCGCCAGCAGCTTGTGGGGCAGCGCCGAAGGGTTCACTGAAGCTTTCTTT
CASSLWGSAEGFTEAFF
>TRBD2|TRBJ2-3|TRBV6-5|-
TGTGCCAGCAGTTACTTCCTAGGGAGGGGAGATACGCAGTATTTT
CASSYFLGRGDTQYF
>-|TRBJ2-7|TRBV1|few
TGCACCAGCAGCCAAGGGGACAGTTTACCCGTTTCCTACGAGCAGTACTTC
CTSSQGDSLPVSYEQYF
>TRBD2|TRBJ2-1|TRBV15|-
TGTGCCACCAGCAGACTAGCGGGAGTGGGTGAGCAGTTCTTC
CATSRLAGVGEQFF
>-|TRBJ2-7|TRBV6-5|-
TGTGCCAGCAGTTACGCGCGGACCTCCTACGAGCAGTACTTC
CASSYARTSYEQYF
>-|TRBJ1-6|TRBV3-1/TRBV3-2|-
TGTGCCAGCAGCCAAGGGGGTGGTAATTCACCCCTCCACTTT
CASSQGGGNSPLHF
>-|TRBJ2-1|TRBV28|-
TGTGCCAGCAGCCTCTACACGATAGCCAATGAGCAGTTCTTC
CASSLYTIANEQFF
>-|TRBJ1-2|TRBV5-1|-
TGCGCCAGCAGCTTGGGTCCAGGGGCCTATGGCTACACCTTC
CASSLGPGAYGYTF